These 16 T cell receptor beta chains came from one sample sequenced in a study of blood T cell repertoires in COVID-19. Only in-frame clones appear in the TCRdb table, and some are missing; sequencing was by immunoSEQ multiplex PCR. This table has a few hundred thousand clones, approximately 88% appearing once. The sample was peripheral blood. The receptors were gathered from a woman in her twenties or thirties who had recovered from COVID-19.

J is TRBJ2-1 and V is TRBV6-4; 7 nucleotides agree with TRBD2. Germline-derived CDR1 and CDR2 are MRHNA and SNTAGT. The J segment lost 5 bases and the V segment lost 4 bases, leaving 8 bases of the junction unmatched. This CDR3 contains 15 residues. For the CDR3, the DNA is TGTGCCAGCAGTGTAGGACTAGAAGGCGACAATGAGCAGTTCTTC. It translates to CASSVGLEGDNEQFF.

The CDR3 DNA reads TGTGCCAGCAGTTACTTGTCCTACGAGCAGTACTTC. This translates into CASSYLSYEQYF. The chain is built from TRBV28 and TRBJ2-7; the D is unclear. This CDR3 is built from 12 residues. Trimming took off 4 bases at V and 1 base at J, with 5 bases between the two ends. In germline, CDR1 is MDHEN, CDR2 SYDVKM.

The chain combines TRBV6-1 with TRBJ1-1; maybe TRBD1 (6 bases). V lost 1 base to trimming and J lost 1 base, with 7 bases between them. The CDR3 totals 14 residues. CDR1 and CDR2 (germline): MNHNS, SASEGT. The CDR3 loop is CASSEGQENTEAFF. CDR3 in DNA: TGTGCCAGCAGTGAAGGACAGGAGAACACTGAAGCTTTCTTT.

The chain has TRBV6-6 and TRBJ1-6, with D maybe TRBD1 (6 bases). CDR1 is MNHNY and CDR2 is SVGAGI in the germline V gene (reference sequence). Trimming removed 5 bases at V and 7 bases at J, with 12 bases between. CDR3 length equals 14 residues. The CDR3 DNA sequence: TGTGCCAGCAGTCCGGGACAACAAAATTCACCCCTCCACTTT. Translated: CASSPGQQNSPLHF.

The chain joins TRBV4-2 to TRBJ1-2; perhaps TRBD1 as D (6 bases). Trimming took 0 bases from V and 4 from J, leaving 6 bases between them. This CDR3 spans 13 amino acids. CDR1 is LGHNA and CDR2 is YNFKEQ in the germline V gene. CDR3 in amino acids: CASSQDRGYGYTF. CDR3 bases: TGTGCCAGCAGCCAAGACAGGGGCTATGGCTACACCTTC.

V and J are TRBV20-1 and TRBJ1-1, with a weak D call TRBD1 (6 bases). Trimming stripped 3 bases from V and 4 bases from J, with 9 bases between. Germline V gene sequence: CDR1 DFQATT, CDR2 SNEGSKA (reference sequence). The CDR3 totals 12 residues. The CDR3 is CSASEGGTEAFF. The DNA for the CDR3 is TGCAGTGCTAGTGAGGGGGGCACTGAAGCTTTCTTT.

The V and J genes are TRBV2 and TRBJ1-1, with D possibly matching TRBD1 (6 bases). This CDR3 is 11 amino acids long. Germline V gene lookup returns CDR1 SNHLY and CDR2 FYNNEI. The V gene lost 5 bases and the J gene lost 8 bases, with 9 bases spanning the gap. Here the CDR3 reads CASSWDKEAFF. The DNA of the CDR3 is TGTGCCAGCAGTTGGGACAAAGAAGCTTTCTTT. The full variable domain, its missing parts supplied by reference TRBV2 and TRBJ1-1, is EPEVTQTPSHQVTQMGQEVILRCVPISNHLYFYWYRQILGQKVEFLVSFYNNEISEKSEIFDDQFSVERPDGSNFTLKIRSTKLEDSAMYFCASSWDKEAFFGQGTRLTVV.

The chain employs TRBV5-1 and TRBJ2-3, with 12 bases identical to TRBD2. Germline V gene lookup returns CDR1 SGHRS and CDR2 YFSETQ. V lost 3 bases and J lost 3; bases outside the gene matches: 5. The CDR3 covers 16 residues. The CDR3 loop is CASSWRLAGETDTQYF. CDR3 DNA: TGCGCCAGCAGCTGGAGACTAGCGGGGGAAACAGATACGCAGTATTTT.

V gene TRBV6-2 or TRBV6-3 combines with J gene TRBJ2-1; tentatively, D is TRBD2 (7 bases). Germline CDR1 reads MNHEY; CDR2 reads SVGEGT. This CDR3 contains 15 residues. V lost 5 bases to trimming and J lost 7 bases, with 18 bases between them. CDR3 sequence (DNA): TGTGCCAGCAGTACCTCCGGGGGGCCATTTAATGAGCAGTTCTTC. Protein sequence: CASSTSGGPFNEQFF.

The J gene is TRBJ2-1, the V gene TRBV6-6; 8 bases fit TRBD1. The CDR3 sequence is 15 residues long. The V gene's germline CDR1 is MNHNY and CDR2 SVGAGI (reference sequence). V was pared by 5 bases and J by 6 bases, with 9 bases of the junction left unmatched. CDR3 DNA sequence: TGTGCCAGCAGTCCACGACAGGGGTTTGGCAATGAGCAGTTCTTC. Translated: CASSPRQGFGNEQFF.

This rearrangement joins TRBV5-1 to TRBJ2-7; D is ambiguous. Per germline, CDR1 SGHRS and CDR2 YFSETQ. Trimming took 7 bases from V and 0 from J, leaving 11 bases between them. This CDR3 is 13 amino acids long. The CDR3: CASGSTGSYEQYF. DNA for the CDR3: TGCGCCAGCGGATCGACGGGCTCCTACGAGCAGTACTTC.

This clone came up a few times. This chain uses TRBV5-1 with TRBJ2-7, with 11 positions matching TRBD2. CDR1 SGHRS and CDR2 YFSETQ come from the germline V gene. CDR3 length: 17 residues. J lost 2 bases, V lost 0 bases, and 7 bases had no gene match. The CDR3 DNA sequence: TGCGCCAGCAGCTTGGCCACTCTAGCGGGGGGCCCCTACGAGCAGTACTTC. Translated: CASSLATLAGGPYEQYF.

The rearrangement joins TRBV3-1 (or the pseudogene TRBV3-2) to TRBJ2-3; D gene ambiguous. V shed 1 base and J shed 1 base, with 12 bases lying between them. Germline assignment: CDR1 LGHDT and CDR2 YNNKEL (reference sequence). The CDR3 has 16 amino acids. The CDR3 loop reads CASSQALRGGTDTQYF. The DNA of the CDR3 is TGTGCCAGCAGCCAAGCCCTCCGAGGTGGCACAGATACGCAGTATTTT.

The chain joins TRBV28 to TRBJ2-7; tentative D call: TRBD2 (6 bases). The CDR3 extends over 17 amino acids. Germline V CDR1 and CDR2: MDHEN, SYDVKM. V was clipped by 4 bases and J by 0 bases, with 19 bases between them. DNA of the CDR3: TGTGCCAGCAGTTCCCCTCCAGGCGGGGCCCTCTCCTACGAGCAGTACTTC. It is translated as CASSSPPGGALSYEQYF. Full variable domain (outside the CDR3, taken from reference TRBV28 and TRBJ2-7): DVKVTQSSRYLVKRTGEKVFLECVQDMDHENMFWYRQDPGLGLRLIYFSYDVKMKEKGDIPEGYSVSREKKERFSLILESASTNQTSMYLCASSSPPGGALSYEQYFGPGTRLTVT.

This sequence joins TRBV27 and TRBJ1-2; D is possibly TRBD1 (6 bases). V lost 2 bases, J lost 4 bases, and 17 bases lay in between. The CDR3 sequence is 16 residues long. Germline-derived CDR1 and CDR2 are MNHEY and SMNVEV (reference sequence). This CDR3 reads CASSLRDTDPFYGYTF. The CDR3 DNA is TGTGCCAGCAGTTTAAGGGACACCGATCCTTTCTATGGCTACACCTTC.

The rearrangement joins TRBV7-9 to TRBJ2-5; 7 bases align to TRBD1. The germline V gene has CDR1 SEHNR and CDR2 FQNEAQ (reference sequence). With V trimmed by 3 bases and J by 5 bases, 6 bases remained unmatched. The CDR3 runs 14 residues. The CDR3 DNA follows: TGTGCCAGCAGCTTTGACAGGGATACGGAGACCCAGTACTTC. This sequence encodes CASSFDRDTETQYF.